This T cell receptor (beta chain) was documented in a study of shared clonotypes between healthy human individuals. Data came from immunoSEQ multiplex PCR; TCRdb stores just in-frame clones and leaves some out. Of fewer than 1.4 million clones listed, 75% to 80% are singletons. Germline assignment: CDR1 SNHLY and CDR2 FYNNEI. This CDR3 contains 13 residues. V gave up 3 bases and J gave up 1 base, with 7 bases separating them. The chain links TRBV2 to TRBJ2-7, with unresolved D. The sequenced sample consisted of memory CD4+ T cells from PBMCs. The subset is: CD45RA-negative fraction. The source is a young man in good health. Some clones in this sample may be carry-over from other donors' samples. Here the CDR3 DNA reads TGTGCCAGCAGTGATGGTTTTTCCTACGAGCAGTACTTC. As protein: CASSDGFSYEQYF.